This T cell receptor (beta chain) was profiled in a study of T-cell reconstitution after alpha-beta-depleted transplantation in children. Study conclusions and caveats: The study reportedly traced alpha-beta T cells about two months after transplant to several hundred expanded graft clones. Newly generated T cells supplied most T-cell counts and diversity one year post-transplant. Where some patients showed high TCRbeta diversity at day 60, it came from recipient T cells and thymic progenitors that had survived.

This clonotype occurred many times. What it binds is not known. Unique molecular identifiers were used to barcode this TCRbeta library. TCRdb reprocessed the PCR reads via MiXCR and lists one record per CDR3 protein. The table has some 190,000 distinct CDR3 sequences, 11% seen once. V lost 3 bases to trimming and J lost 2 bases, with 13 bases between them. Germline V gene sequence: CDR1 MDHEN, CDR2 SYDVKM. The CDR3 extends over 16 amino acids. This clonotype was obtained from a boy aged 2 to 9 with acute myeloid leukemia, due to receive a stem cell transplant. This specimen was PBMCs, taken before TCRalphabeta/CD19-depleted stem cell transplant. V is TRBV28 and J is TRBJ2-2; no reliable D call. The chain's CDR3 is CASSFYLISNTGELFF. For the CDR3, the DNA is TGTGCCAGCAGTTTTTACCTTATCAGCAACACCGGGGAGCTGTTTTTT.